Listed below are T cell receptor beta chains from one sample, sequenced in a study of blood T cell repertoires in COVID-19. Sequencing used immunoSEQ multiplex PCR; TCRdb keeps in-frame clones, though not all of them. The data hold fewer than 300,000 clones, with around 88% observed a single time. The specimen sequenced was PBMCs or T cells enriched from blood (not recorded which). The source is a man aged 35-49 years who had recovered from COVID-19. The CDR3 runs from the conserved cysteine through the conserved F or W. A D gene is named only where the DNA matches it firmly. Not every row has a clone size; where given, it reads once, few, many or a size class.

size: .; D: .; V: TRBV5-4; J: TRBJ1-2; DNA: TGTGCCAGCAGCCTGCAGGGTTCTCTCAAGGGCTACACCTTC; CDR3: CASSLQGSLKGYTF
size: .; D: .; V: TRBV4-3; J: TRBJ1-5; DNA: TGCGCCAGCAGCCAAGACAGGGCCTCCAATCAGCCCCAGCATTTT; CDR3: CASSQDRASNQPQHF
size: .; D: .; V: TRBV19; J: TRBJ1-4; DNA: TGTGCCAGTAGTATCGCGGTCTCAATCAGTGAAAAACTGTTTTTT; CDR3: CASSIAVSISEKLFF
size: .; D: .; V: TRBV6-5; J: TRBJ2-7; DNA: TGTGCCAGCAGAGGACCGGGGAAGTACGAGCAGTACTTC; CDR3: CASRGPGKYEQYF
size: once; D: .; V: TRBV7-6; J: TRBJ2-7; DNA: TGTGCCAGCAGCCCCCAGGGAAACGAGCAGTACTTC; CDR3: CASSPQGNEQYF
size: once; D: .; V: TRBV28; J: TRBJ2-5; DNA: TGTGCCAGCAGTTTTGACTACACCAGTGAGACCCAGTACTTC; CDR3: CASSFDYTSETQYF
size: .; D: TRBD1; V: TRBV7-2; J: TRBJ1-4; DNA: TGTGCCAGCAGCTTAGGTGGGACAGGGGGCGAAAAACTGTTTTTT; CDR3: CASSLGGTGGEKLFF
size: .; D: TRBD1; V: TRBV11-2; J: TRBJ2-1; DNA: TGTGCCAGCAGCTTAGACCGGACAGGGTCCAGCACCTACAATGAGCAGTTCTTC; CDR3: CASSLDRTGSSTYNEQFF
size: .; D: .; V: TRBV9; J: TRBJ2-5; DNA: TGTGCCAGCAGCGTGTCGAGCCAAGAGACCCAGTACTTC; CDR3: CASSVSSQETQYF
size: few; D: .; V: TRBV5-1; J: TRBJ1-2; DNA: TGCGCCAGCAGCCCTCTAACAGATAACTATGGCTACACCTTC; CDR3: CASSPLTDNYGYTF
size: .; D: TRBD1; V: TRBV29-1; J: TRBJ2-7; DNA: TGCAGCGTTGAAATATTCCGGGACAGGGTCTACGAGCAGTACTTC; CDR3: CSVEIFRDRVYEQYF
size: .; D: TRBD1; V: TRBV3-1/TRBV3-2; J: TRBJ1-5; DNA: TGTGCCAGCAGCTCCGGGACAGGCAATCAGCCCCAGCATTTT; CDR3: CASSSGTGNQPQHF
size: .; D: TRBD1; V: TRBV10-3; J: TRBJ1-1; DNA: TGTGCCATCAGGGAAACAGGGGTTGGTGGAGAAGCTTTCTTT; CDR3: CAIRETGVGGEAFF
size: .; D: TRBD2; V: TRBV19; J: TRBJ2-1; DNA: TGTGCCAGTAGTATACGACTAGCGGGAGTTGATGAGCAGTTCTTC; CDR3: CASSIRLAGVDEQFF
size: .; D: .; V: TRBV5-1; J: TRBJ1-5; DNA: TGCGCCAGCACCGCAGGTCCTGGTAGCAATCAGCCCCAGCATTTT; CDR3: CASTAGPGSNQPQHF
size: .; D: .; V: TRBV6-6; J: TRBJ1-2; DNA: TGTGCCAGCAGCTTAGGAGAGGGCTACACCTTC; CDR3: CASSLGEGYTF
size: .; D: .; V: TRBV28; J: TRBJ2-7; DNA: TGTGCCAGCCAGGGGGGCCCCTACGAGCAGTACTTC; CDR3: CASQGGPYEQYF